This T cell receptor (beta chain) was identified during a study of blood T cell repertoires in COVID-19. Study summary: Both acute and convalescent COVID-19 samples were obtained from the United States, Italy and Spain. The analysed material was cDNA or gDNA that came from T cells, B-cell-depleted T cells, or PBMCs.

V lost 6 bases, J lost 4 bases, and 12 bases stayed unmatched. Germline CDR1 reads MDHEN; CDR2 reads SYDVKM. The CDR3 contains 18 residues. In the source study's methods: Counts of nucleated cells, estimated from reference gene primer amplification, were obtained. Profiled with immunoSEQ multiplex PCR; TCRdb holds only in-frame clones, not every one. V and J calls and clone size come straight from that table; D and trimming were deduced from the DNA. The data hold about 42,000 clones, with nearly 90% observed a single time. This TCR came from a human donor in a cohort sampled during active COVID-19. The sequenced sample consisted of peripheral blood. The chain employs TRBV28 and TRBJ1-6; 10 positions agree with TRBD1. CDR3 nucleotides: TGTGCCAGCAGGCATGGGGGGGACAGGGGCCGATATAATTCACCCCTCCACTTT. This encodes CASRHGGDRGRYNSPLHF.